Ten or more counts support the clone carrying this TCR beta chain. The antigen remains unidentified. These data come from a study of breast tumors, draining lymph nodes, adjacent tissues. One entry per CDR3 protein, called by TCRdb with MiXCR from the multiplex PCR reads. The sample contains approximately 190,000 distinct CDR3 sequences, 25% to 40% of which appear only once. Deletions cut 2 bases from V and 6 bases from J, with 11 bases between. Germline V lookup: CDR1 SGHAT, CDR2 FQDESV (reference sequence). This CDR3 has 13 residues. Breast cancer patients provided tissue from their axillary draining lymph nodes. Overall study results and limits: Tumor TCR diversity was below lymph nodes but above nontumor tissue. Data fit most tumor T cells coming from lymph node, expanding in tumor. Luminal-like breast cancer showed significantly higher tumor–nontumor repertoire similarity than basal-like.

The J gene is TRBJ2-7, the V gene TRBV11-1; D is perhaps TRBD1 (6 bases). The receptor was derived from a female donor with breast cancer. Some clones in this sample may be carry-over from other donors' samples. Sequenced input: axillary lymph node tissue. CDR3 region: CASSLQGPREQYF. The CDR3 nucleotides are TGTGCCAGCAGCTTACAGGGGCCGCGCGAGCAGTACTTC. Filled out from reference TRBV11-1 and TRBJ2-7, the complete variable domain reads EAEVAQSPRYKITEKSQAVAFWCDPISGHATLYWYRQILGQGPELLVQFQDESVVDDSQLPKDRFSAERLKGVDSTLKIQPAELGDSAMYLCASSLQGPREQYFGPGTRLTVT.